The T cell receptor beta chain described here comes from a study of blood T cell repertoires in COVID-19. Whole-study context: T cells, B-cell-depleted T cells, or PBMCs supplied cDNA or gDNA.

Trimming removed 4 bases at V and 7 bases at J, with 13 bases between. Germline loops: CDR1 GTSNPN, CDR2 SVGIG (reference sequence). The CDR3 spans 12 residues. The assay was immunoSEQ multiplex PCR, and TCRdb's table has in-frame clones only and misses some. Of under 200,000 clones in the sample, roughly four fifths are singletons; the top ten hold approximately 12%. Specimen: PBMCs or T cells enriched from blood (not recorded which). The TCR comes from a man aged 45-60 years who had recovered from COVID-19. The rearrangement joins TRBV30 to TRBJ1-1, with D possibly matching TRBD1 (5 bases). CDR3 bases: TGTGCCTGGAACCCCGGGGGTTTTGAAGCTTTCTTT. It yields the protein CAWNPGGFEAFF.